This T cell receptor (beta chain) comes out of a study of blood T cell repertoires in COVID-19. Only in-frame clones appear in the TCRdb table, and some are missing; sequencing was by immunoSEQ multiplex PCR. The data show under 200,000 clones, with 70% to 90% seen just once and about 1% held by the top ten. V lost 4 bases and J lost 7, with 6 bases in between. Germline values: CDR1 SGHTS, CDR2 YDEGEE. The CDR3 loop spans 11 amino acids. The receptor comes from a man in his forties with acute or convalescent COVID-19. Sequencing used peripheral blood. The V call is TRBV5-8, the J call TRBJ2-1; no definite D call. Written as DNA, the CDR3 is TGTGCCAGCAGCCAATTTAATGAGCAGTTCTTC. Translated: CASSQFNEQFF. Using reference TRBV5-8 and TRBJ2-1 for the parts outside the CDR3, the full variable domain is EAGVTQSPTHLIKTRGQQATLRCSPISGHTSVYWYQQALGLGLQFLLWYDEGEERNRGNFPPRFSGRQFPNYSSELNVNALELEDSALYLCASSQFNEQFFGPGTRLTVL.